The source of this TCR beta chain is a study of T cell clonotyping in hematopoietic cell transplantation. Study results and caveats: Cells were unsorted, so CD4 and CD8 contributions were not separated. Broader posttransplant TCR repertoire diversity was predicted by graft donor and pretransplant recipient Inverse Simpson Index values. After transplant, recipient diversity fell while pathologically expanded clonotypes grew through day 180.

The method was immunoSEQ multiplex PCR; TCRdb's version includes in-frame clones alone and lacks a portion of them. The table lists 15,000 to 20,000 clones, 85% to 95% of them singletons. On this clone: Its antigen remains unknown.

This CDR3 spans 14 amino acids. Germline V gene sequence: CDR1 SGDLS, CDR2 YYNGEE. The V end lost 0 bases, the J end lost 2 bases, and 8 bases lay between the germline ends. The source is a man aged 35-49 years in good health. Some clones in this sample may be carry-over from other donors' samples. The source material was peripheral blood mononuclear cells. V is TRBV9 and J is TRBJ2-5, with D unclear. CDR3 loop: CASSVAGLQETQYF. The CDR3 DNA reads as TGTGCCAGCAGCGTAGCTGGCTTGCAAGAGACCCAGTACTTC.